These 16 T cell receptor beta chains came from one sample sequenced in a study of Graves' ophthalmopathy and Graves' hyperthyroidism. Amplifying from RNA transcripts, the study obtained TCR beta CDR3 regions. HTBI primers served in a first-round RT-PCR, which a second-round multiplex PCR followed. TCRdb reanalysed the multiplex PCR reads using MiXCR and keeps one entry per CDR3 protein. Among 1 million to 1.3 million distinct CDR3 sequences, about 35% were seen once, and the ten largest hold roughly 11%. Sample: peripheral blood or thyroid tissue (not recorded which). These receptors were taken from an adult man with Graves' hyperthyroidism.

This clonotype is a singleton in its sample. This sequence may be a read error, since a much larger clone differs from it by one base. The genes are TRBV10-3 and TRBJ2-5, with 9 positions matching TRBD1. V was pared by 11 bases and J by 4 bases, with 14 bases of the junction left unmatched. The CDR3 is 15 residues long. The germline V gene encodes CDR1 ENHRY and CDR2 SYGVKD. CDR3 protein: CAGSWAGQGSETQYF. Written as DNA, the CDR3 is TGTGCCGGCAGTTGGGCCGGACAGGGGTCAGAGACCCAGTACTTC.

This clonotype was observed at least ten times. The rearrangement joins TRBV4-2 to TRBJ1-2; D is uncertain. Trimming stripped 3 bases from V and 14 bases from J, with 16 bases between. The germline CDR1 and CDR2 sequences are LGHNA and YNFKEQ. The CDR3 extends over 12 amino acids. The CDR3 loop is CASSHSDRVGTF. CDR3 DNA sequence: TGTGCCAGCAGCCATTCTGACCGCGTGGGGACCTTC.

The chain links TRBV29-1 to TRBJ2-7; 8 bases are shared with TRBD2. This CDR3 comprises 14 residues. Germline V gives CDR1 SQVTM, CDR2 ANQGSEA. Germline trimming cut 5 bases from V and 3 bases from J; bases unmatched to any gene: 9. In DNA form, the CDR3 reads TGCAGCGTTAGGTCTAGCGGGTCTGGCTACGAGCAGTACTTC. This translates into CSVRSSGSGYEQYF.

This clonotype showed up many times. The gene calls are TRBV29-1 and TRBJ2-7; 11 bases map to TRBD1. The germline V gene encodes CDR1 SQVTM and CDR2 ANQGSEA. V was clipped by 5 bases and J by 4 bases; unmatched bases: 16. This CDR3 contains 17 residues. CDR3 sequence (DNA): TGCAGCGTTCCCGCGACTAGAAGGACAGGGGGCCCTTACGAGCAGTACTTC. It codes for CSVPATRRTGGPYEQYF.

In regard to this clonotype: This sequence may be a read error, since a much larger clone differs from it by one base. The CDR3 region is CASTGDRTIYF. In DNA, the CDR3 is TGTGCCAGCACAGGTGATCGGACAATTTACTTC. The chain joins TRBV19 to TRBJ2-7, with D maybe TRBD1 (5 bases). This CDR3 region has 11 residues. The V and J ends lost 9 bases and 13 bases respectively, with 19 bases between them. The germline CDR1 and CDR2 sequences are LNHDA and SQIVND (reference sequence).

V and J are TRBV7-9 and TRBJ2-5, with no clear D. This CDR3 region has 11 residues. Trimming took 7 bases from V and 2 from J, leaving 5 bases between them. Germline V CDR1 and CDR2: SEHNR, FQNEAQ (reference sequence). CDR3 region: CASITQETQYF. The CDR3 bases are TGTGCCAGCATCACGCAAGAGACCCAGTACTTC. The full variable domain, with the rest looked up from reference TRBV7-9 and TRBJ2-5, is DTGVSQNPRHKITKRGQNVTFRCDPISEHNRLYWYRQTLGQGPEFLTYFQNEAQLEKSRLLSDRFSAERPKGSFSTLEIQRTEQGDSAMYLCASITQETQYFGPGTRLLVL.

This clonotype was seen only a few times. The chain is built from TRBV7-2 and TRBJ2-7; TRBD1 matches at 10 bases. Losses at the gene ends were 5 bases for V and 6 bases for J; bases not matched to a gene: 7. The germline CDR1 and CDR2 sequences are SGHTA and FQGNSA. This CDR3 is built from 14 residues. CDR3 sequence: CASSGGTGEGEQYF. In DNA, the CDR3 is TGTGCCAGCAGCGGCGGGACAGGGGAGGGCGAGCAGTACTTC.

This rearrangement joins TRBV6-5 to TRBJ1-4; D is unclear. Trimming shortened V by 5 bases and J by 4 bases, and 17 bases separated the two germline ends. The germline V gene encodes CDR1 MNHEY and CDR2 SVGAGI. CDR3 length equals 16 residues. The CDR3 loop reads CASSARKDDYNEKLFF. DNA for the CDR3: TGTGCCAGCAGTGCCCGGAAGGACGACTATAATGAAAAACTGTTTTTT.

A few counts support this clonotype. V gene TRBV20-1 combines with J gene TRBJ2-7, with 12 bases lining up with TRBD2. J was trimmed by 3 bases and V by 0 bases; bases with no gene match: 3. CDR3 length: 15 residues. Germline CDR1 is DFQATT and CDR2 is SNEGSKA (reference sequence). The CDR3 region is CSARDRLAGDYEQYF. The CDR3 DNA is TGCAGTGCTAGAGATCGACTAGCGGGAGACTACGAGCAGTACTTC.

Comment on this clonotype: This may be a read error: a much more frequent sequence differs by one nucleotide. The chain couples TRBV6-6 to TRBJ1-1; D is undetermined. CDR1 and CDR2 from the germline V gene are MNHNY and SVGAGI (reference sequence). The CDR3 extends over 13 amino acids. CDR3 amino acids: CVSSAGPNTEAFF. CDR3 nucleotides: TGTGTCAGCAGCGCCGGACCGAACACTGAAGCTTTCTTT.

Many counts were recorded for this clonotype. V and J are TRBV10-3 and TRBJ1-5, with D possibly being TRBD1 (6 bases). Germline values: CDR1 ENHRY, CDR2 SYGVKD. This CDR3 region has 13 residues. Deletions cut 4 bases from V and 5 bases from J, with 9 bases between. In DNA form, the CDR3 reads TGTGCCATCAGTGGTCGACAGGATCAGCCCCAGCATTTT. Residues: CAISGRQDQPQHF.

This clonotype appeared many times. CDR3 sequence: CATKTGLNTEAFF. The CDR3 DNA reads TGTGCCACCAAGACAGGGCTAAACACTGAAGCTTTCTTT. The chain combines TRBV6-5 with TRBJ1-1; 7 nucleotides line up with TRBD1. CDR1 and CDR2 from the germline V gene are MNHEY and SVGAGI. The CDR3 is made up of 13 amino acids. V shed 10 bases and J 2 bases; nucleotides not matched to a gene: 7.

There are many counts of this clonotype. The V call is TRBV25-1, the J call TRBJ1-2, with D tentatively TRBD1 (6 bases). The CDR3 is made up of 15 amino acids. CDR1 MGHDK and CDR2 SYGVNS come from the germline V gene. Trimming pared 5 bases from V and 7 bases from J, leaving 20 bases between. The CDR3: CASSTHTGFVVGYTF. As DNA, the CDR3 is TGTGCCAGCAGTACCCACACAGGGTTCGTGGTTGGCTACACCTTC.

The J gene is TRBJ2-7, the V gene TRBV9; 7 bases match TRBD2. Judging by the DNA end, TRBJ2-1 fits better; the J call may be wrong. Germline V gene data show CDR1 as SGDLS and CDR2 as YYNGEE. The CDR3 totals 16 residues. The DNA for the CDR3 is TGTGCCAGCAGCGTAGGGAGGCGGCGCGGGGAGGGTGAGCAGTTCTTC. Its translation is CASSVGRRRGEGEQFF.

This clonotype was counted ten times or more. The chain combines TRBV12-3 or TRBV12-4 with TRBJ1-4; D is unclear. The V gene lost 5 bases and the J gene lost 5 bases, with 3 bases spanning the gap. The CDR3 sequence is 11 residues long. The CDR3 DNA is TGTGCCAGCAGTCGAAATGAAAAACTGTTTTTT. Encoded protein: CASSRNEKLFF.

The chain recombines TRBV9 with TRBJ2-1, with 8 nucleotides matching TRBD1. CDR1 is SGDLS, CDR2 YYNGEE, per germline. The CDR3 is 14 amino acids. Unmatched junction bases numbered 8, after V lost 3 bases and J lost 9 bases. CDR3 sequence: CASSEWDRSGEQFF. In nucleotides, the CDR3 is TGTGCCAGCAGCGAGTGGGACAGGTCGGGTGAGCAGTTCTTC.